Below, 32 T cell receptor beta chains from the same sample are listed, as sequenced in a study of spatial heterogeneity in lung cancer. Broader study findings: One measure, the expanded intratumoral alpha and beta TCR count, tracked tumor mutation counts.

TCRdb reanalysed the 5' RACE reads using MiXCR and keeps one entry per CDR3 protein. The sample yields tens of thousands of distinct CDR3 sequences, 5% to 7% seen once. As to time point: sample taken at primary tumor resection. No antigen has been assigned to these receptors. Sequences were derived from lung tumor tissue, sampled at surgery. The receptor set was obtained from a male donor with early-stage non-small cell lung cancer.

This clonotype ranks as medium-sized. The CDR3 region is CASSVGGYQPQHF. CDR3 DNA: TGTGCCAGCAGCGTAGGGGGTTATCAGCCCCAGCATTTT. This rearrangement joins TRBV9 to TRBJ1-5; unclear D gene. Looked up from germline, CDR1 is SGDLS and CDR2 is YYNGEE. CDR3 size: 13 residues. V was trimmed by 0 bases and J by 5 bases, leaving 6 bases between them.

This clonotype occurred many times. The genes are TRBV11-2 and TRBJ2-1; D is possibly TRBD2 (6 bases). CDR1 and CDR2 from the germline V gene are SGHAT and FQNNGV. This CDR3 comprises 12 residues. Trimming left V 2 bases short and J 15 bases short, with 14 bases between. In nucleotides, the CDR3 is TGTGCCAGCAGCTTAATCGGGACTGCCATGTTCTTC. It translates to CASSLIGTAMFF. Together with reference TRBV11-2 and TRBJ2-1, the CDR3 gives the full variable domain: EAGVAQSPRYKIIEKRQSVAFWCNPISGHATLYWYQQILGQGPKLLIQFQNNGVVDDSQLPKDRFSAERLKGVDSTLKIQPAKLEDSAVYLCASSLIGTAMFFGPGTRLTVL.

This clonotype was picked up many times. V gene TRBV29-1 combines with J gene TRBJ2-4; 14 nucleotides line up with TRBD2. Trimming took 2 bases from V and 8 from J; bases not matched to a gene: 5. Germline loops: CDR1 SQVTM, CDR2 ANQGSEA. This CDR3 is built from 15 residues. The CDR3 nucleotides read TGCAGCGTTGAAAGGGGGACTAGCGGGAGCGACATTCAGTACTTC. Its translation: CSVERGTSGSDIQYF.

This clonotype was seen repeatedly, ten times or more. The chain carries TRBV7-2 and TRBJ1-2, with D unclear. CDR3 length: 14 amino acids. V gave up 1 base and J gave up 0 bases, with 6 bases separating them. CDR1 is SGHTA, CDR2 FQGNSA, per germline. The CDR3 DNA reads TGTGCCAGCAGCTTAGAGATAACTAACTATGGCTACACCTTC. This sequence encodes CASSLEITNYGYTF. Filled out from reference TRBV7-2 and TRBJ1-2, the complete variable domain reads GAGVSQSPSNKVTEKGKDVELRCDPISGHTALYWYRQSLGQGLEFLIYFQGNSAPDKSGLPSDRFSAERTGGSVSTLTIQRTQQEDSAVYLCASSLEITNYGYTFGSGTRLTVV.

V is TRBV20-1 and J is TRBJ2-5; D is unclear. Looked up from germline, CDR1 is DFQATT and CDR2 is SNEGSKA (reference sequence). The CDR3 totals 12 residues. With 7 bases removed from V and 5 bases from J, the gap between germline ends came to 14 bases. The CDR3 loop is CSGVGGLETQYF. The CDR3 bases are TGCAGTGGTGTAGGCGGCCTGGAGACCCAGTACTTC.

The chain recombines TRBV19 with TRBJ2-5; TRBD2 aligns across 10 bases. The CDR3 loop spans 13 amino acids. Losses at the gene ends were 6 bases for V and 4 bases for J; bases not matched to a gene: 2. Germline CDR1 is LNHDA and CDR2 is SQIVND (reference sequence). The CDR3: CASRSGRGETQYF. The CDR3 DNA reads TGTGCCAGTAGAAGCGGGAGGGGAGAGACCCAGTACTTC.

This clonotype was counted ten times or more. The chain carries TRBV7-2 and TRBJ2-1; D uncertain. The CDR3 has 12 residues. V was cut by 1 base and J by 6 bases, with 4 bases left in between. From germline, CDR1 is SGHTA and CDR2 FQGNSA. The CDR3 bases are TGTGCCAGCAGCTTAGGATTCAATGAGCAGTTCTTC. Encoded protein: CASSLGFNEQFF.

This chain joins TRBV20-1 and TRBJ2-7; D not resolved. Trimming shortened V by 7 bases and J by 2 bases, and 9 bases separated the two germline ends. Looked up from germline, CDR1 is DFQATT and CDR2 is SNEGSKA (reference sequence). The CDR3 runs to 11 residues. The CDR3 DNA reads TGCAGTGTTAGGTCCACCTACGAGCAGTACTTC. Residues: CSVRSTYEQYF.

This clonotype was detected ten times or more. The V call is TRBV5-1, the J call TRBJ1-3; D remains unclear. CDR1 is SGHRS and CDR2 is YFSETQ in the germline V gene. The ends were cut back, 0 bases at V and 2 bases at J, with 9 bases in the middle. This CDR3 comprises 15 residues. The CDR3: CASSLANTAGNTIYF. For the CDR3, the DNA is TGCGCCAGCAGCTTGGCCAACACGGCTGGAAACACCATATATTTT.

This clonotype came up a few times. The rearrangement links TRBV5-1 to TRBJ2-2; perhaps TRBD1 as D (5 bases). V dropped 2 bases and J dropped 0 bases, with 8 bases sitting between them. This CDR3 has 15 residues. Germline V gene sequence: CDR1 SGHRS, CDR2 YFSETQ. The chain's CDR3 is CASSFDRSNTGELFF. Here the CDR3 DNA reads TGCGCCAGCAGCTTTGACAGATCGAACACCGGGGAGCTGTTTTTT.

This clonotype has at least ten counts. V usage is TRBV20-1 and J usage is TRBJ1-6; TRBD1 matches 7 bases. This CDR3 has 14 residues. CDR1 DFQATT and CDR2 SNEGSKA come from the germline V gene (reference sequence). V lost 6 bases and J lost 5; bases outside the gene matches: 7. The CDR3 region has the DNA TGCAGTGCCCAGCGGACAGGCCATAATTCACCCCTCCACTTT. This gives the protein CSAQRTGHNSPLHF.

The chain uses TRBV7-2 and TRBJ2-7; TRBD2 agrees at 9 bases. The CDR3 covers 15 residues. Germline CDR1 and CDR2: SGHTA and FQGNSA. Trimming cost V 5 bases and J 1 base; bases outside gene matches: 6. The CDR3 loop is CASSPQLAGSYEQYF. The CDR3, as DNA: TGTGCCAGCAGCCCTCAGCTAGCGGGATCCTACGAGCAGTACTTC.

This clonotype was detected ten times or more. This CDR3 reads CASSYSSQGAGEQFF. CDR3 nucleotide sequence: TGTGCCAGCAGTTACTCTTCCCAGGGGGCAGGGGAGCAGTTCTTC. V usage is TRBV6-6 and J usage is TRBJ2-1; 8 positions match TRBD1. CDR3 size: 15 residues. Germline-derived CDR1 and CDR2 are MNHNY and SVGAGI (reference sequence). Trimming at V came to 0 bases and at J to 10 bases, leaving 8 bases not matched to a gene.

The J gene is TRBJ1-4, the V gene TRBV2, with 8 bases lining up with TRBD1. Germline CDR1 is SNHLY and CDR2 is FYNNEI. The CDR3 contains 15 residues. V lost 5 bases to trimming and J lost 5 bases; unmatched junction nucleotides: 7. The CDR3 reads CASSTPDRGNEKLFF. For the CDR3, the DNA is TGTGCCAGCAGTACCCCAGACAGGGGAAATGAAAAACTGTTTTTT.

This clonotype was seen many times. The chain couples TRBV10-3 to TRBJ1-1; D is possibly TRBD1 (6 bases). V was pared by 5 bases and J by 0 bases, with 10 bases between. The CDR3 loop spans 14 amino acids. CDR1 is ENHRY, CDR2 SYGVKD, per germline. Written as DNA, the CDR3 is TGTGCCATCAGTTCCGGGACAATGAACACTGAAGCTTTCTTT. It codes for CAISSGTMNTEAFF.

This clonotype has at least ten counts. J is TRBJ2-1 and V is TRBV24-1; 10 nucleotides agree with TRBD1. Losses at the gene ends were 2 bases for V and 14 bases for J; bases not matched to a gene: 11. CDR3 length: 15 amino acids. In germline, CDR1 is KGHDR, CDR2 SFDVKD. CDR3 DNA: TGTGCCACCAGTGATTCCGGGACAGGGGTTCAAGTAGAGTTCTTC. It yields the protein CATSDSGTGVQVEFF.

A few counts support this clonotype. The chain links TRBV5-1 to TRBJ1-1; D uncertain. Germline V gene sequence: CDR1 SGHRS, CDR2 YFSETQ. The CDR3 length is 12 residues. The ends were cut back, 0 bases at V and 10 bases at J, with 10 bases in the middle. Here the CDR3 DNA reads TGCGCCAGCAGCTTGGCCGGGCTCGGAGCTTTCTTT. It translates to CASSLAGLGAFF.

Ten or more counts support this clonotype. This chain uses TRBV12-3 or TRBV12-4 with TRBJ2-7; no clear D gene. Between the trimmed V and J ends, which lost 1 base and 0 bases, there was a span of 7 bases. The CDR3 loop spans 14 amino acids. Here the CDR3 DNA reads TGTGCCAGCAGTTTAGGTATGAGCTCCTACGAGCAGTACTTC. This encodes CASSLGMSSYEQYF.

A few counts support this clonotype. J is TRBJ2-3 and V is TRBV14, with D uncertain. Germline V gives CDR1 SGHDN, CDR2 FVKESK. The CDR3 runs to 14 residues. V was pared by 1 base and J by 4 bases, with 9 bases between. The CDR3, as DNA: TGTGCCAGCAGCCAAGGGGTCGTGTCAGATACGCAGTATTTT. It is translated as CASSQGVVSDTQYF.

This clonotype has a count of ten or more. CDR3 amino acids: CASSLGTGRTGNTIYF. The CDR3 nucleotides read TGTGCCAGCAGCTTAGGGACAGGGCGAACTGGAAACACCATATATTTT. This chain connects TRBV11-2 to TRBJ1-3, with 8 bases identical to TRBD1. This CDR3 contains 16 residues. Trimming at V came to 1 base and at J to 2 bases, leaving 4 bases not matched to a gene. CDR1 SGHAT and CDR2 FQNNGV come from the germline V gene.

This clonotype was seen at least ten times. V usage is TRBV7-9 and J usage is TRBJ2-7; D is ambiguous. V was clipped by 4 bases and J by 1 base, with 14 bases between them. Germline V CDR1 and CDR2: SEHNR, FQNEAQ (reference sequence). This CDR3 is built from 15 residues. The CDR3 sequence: CASSSTMGGSYEQYF. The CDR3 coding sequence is TGTGCCAGCAGCTCGACGATGGGCGGTTCCTACGAGCAGTACTTC.

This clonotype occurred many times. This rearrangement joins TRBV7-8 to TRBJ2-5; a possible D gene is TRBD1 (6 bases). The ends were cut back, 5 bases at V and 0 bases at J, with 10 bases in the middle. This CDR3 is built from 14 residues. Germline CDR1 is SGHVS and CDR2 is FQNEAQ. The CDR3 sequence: CASSPGTYQETQYF. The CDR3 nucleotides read TGTGCCAGCAGCCCAGGGACATACCAAGAGACCCAGTACTTC. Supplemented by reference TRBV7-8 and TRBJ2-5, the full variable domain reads GAGVSQSPRYKVAKRGQDVALRCDPISGHVSLFWYQQALGQGPEFLTYFQNEAQLDKSGLPSDRFFAERPEGSVSTLKIQRTQQEDSAVYLCASSPGTYQETQYFGPGTRLLVL.

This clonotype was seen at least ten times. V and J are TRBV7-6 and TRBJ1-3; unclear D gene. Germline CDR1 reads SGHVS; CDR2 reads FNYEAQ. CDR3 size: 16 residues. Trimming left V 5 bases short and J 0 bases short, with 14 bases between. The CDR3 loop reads CASSALVGLSGNTIYF. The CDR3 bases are TGTGCCAGCAGCGCATTGGTTGGACTCTCTGGAAACACCATATATTTT.

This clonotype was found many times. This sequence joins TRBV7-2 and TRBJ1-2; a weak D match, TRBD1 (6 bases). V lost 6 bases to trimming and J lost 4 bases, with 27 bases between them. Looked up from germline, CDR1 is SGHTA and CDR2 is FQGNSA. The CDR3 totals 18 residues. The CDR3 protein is CASRGSIGGRESSYGYTF. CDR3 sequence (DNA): TGTGCCAGCAGAGGAAGTATCGGGGGGCGCGAGTCCAGCTATGGCTACACCTTC.

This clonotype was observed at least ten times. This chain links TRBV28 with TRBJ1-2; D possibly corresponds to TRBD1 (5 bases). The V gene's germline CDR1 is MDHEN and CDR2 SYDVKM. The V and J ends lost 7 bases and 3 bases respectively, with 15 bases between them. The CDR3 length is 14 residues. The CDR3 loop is CASNFRGFDYGYTF. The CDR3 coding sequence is TGTGCCAGCAATTTCCGGGGGTTCGACTATGGCTACACCTTC.

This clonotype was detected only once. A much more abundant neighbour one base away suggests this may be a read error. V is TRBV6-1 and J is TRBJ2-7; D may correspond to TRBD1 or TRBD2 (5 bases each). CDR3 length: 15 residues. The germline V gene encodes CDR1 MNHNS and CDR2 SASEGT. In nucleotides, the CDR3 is TGTGTCAGCAGTGAGGAAACGGGACGGGTCTACGAGCAGTACTTC. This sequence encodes CVSSEETGRVYEQYF.

The CDR3 region has the DNA TGTGCCACCAGTGATTCCGGGACAGGGGGACGGGGGAGGACAGATACGCAGTATTTT. This gives the protein CATSDSGTGGRGRTDTQYF. V and J are TRBV24-1 and TRBJ2-3; 11 bases are shared with TRBD1. Unmatched junction bases numbered 12, after V lost 2 bases and J lost 3 bases. This CDR3 region has 19 residues. Germline assignment: CDR1 KGHDR and CDR2 SFDVKD.

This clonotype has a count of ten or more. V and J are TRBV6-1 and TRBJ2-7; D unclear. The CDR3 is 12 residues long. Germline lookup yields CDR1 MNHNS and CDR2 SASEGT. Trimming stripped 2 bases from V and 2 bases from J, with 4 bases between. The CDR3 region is CASSEPAYEQYF. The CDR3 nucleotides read TGTGCCAGCAGTGAACCTGCCTACGAGCAGTACTTC.

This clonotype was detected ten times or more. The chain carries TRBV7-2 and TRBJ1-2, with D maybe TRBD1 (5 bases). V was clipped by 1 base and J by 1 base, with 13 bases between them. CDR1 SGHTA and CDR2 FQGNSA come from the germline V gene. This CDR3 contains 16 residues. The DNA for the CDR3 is TGTGCCAGCAGCTTAGGACAGCTAGCCAATAACTATGGCTACACCTTC. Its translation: CASSLGQLANNYGYTF. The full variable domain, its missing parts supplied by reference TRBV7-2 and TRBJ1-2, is GAGVSQSPSNKVTEKGKDVELRCDPISGHTALYWYRQSLGQGLEFLIYFQGNSAPDKSGLPSDRFSAERTGGSVSTLTIQRTQQEDSAVYLCASSLGQLANNYGYTFGSGTRLTVV.

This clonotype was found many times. CDR3 residues: CASSGGAGNQPQHF. For the CDR3, the DNA is TGTGCCAGCAGCGGAGGGGCGGGTAATCAGCCCCAGCATTTT. The chain employs TRBV5-5 and TRBJ1-5; D may be TRBD1 (5 bases). V lost 4 bases and J lost 4, with 12 bases in between. Germline V gives CDR1 SGHKS, CDR2 YYEKEE (reference sequence). The CDR3 extends over 14 amino acids.

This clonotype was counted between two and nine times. The CDR3 reads CASSGFTTATYNEQFF. Here the CDR3 DNA reads TGTGCCAGCAGTGGGTTCACGACGGCTACCTACAATGAGCAGTTCTTC. This chain uses TRBV25-1 with TRBJ2-1, with D uncertain. The germline V gene encodes CDR1 MGHDK and CDR2 SYGVNS. V lost 4 bases, J lost 2 bases, and 15 bases lay in between. CDR3 length: 16 amino acids.

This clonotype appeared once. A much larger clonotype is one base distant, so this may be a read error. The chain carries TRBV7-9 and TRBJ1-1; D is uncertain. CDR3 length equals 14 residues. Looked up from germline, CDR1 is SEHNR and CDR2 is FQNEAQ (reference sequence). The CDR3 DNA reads TGTGCCGGCAGCCTCCAAGGACCGCACACTGAAGCTTTCTTT. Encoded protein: CAGSLQGPHTEAFF.